The 30 T cell receptor beta chains in this list originate from one sample, sequenced in a study of cytomegalovirus exposure and HLA in healthy donors. Use of 60 Vbeta and 13 Jbeta primers characterized the PCR. Some clones are missing from TCRdb's copy, which holds only in-frame ones; the method was immunoSEQ multiplex PCR. The sample lists some 80,000 clones, roughly 79% occurring once. Sequencing input: PBMCs. The receptor source for this set is a man in his late teens or twenties in good health and CMV-seropositive.

The gene calls are TRBV4-1 and TRBJ2-7, with 7 positions matching TRBD2. The germline V gene encodes CDR1 MGHRA and CDR2 YSYEKL. The trim removed 1 base at V and 0 bases at J, leaving 6 bases unmatched. The CDR3 sequence is 16 residues long. CDR3 nucleotide sequence: TGCGCCAGCAGCCAAGGATTGGGAGGGCCCTCCTACGAGCAGTACTTC. Its protein is CASSQGLGGPSYEQYF.

This chain links TRBV25-1 with TRBJ1-4; D may be TRBD1 (5 bases). V lost 5 bases and J lost 7, with 14 bases in between. CDR1 MGHDK and CDR2 SYGVNS come from the germline V gene. CDR3 length equals 14 residues. The CDR3 DNA reads as TGTGCCAGCAGTCTGGGAGGGGAGACTGAAAAACTGTTTTTT. This translates into CASSLGGETEKLFF.

The V and J genes are TRBV19 and TRBJ1-5; D not resolved. The CDR3 length is 14 residues. Trimming shortened V by 7 bases and J by 7 bases, and 17 bases separated the two germline ends. CDR1 and CDR2 from the germline V gene are LNHDA and SQIVND (reference sequence). The DNA of the CDR3 is TGTGCCAGTAAATCGGGGAAGTTACAGCAGCCCCAGCATTTT. This sequence encodes CASKSGKLQQPQHF. Looking up the rest from reference TRBV19 and TRBJ1-5 gives the full variable domain: DGGITQSPKYLFRKEGQNVTLSCEQNLNHDAMYWYRQDPGQGLRLIYYSQIVNDFQKGDIAEGYSVSREKKESFPLTVTSAQKNPTAFYLCASKSGKLQQPQHFGDGTRLSIL.

The CDR3 loop is CAWSYGSSAYEQYF. DNA of the CDR3: TGTGCCTGGAGTTACGGGAGTTCGGCCTACGAGCAGTACTTC. The rearrangement joins TRBV30 to TRBJ2-7, with D maybe TRBD2 (6 bases). The V end lost 2 bases, the J end lost 2 bases, and 13 bases lay between the germline ends. CDR3 size: 14 residues. CDR1 is GTSNPN and CDR2 is SVGIG in the germline V gene (reference sequence).

This clone occurred a few times. The rearrangement links TRBV6-1 to TRBJ2-7; possible D gene TRBD2, 6 bases. The CDR3 sequence is 13 residues long. Germline-derived CDR1 and CDR2 are MNHNS and SASEGT. The V and J ends lost 3 bases and 3 bases respectively, with 9 bases between them. The DNA for the CDR3 is TGTGCCAGCAGTGACTGGCGGGGCTACGAGCAGTACTTC. Its translation: CASSDWRGYEQYF.

V is TRBV18 and J is TRBJ2-7; D unclear. Germline V lookup: CDR1 KGHSH, CDR2 LQKENI. This CDR3 spans 14 amino acids. The V gene lost 3 bases and the J gene lost 2 bases, with 11 bases spanning the gap. The CDR3 is CASSPVTEAYEQYF. The DNA for the CDR3 is TGTGCCAGCTCACCGGTTACTGAGGCCTACGAGCAGTACTTC.

This chain links TRBV7-8 with TRBJ1-5, with D hard to call. Germline loops: CDR1 SGHVS, CDR2 FQNEAQ. The length of the CDR3 is 14 residues. V dropped 5 bases and J dropped 5 bases, with 13 bases sitting between them. This CDR3 is CASSLGRSDQPQHF. Written as DNA, the CDR3 is TGTGCCAGCAGCCTAGGGAGGAGCGATCAGCCCCAGCATTTT. The full variable domain, its missing parts supplied by reference TRBV7-8 and TRBJ1-5, is GAGVSQSPRYKVAKRGQDVALRCDPISGHVSLFWYQQALGQGPEFLTYFQNEAQLDKSGLPSDRFFAERPEGSVSTLKIQRTQQEDSAVYLCASSLGRSDQPQHFGDGTRLSIL.

The rearrangement links TRBV29-1 to TRBJ2-1, with 8 nucleotides matching TRBD2. Unmatched junction bases numbered 16, after V lost 7 bases and J lost 8 bases. CDR1 is SQVTM, CDR2 ANQGSEA, per germline. The CDR3 extends over 15 amino acids. The CDR3 sequence: CSAARSSGSKDEQFF. The DNA for the CDR3 is TGCAGCGCGGCACGGTCCAGCGGGAGTAAGGATGAGCAGTTCTTC.

The chain has TRBV18 and TRBJ1-4, with D possibly TRBD1 on 6 matching bases. Germline assignment: CDR1 KGHSH and CDR2 LQKENI. This CDR3 region has 13 residues. V lost 2 bases and J lost 13, with 14 bases in between. The CDR3 DNA is TGTGCCAGCTCACCAAAACAGGGCACCGGACTGTTTTTT. Amino acid sequence: CASSPKQGTGLFF.

The chain couples TRBV28 to TRBJ2-2; weak D call: TRBD2 (5 bases). Germline values: CDR1 MDHEN, CDR2 SYDVKM. V was pared by 7 bases and J by 1 base, with 10 bases between. CDR3 length: 14 amino acids. The DNA for the CDR3 is TGTGCCAGCATCGAGGGAAAGAACACCGGGGAGCTGTTTTTT. Protein sequence: CASIEGKNTGELFF.

The gene calls are TRBV25-1 and TRBJ2-1, with unresolved D. V was trimmed by 1 base and J by 5 bases, leaving 15 bases between them. Germline V gene data show CDR1 as MGHDK and CDR2 as SYGVNS. CDR3 length: 16 residues. CDR3: CASSEWAAVRNNEQFF. DNA of the CDR3: TGTGCCAGCAGTGAATGGGCAGCTGTCCGAAACAATGAGCAGTTCTTC.

The rearrangement links TRBV28 to TRBJ2-1; D perhaps matches TRBD1 (5 bases). Trimming left V 8 bases short and J 10 bases short, with 12 bases between. Germline CDR1 and CDR2: MDHEN and SYDVKM. There are 11 residues in the CDR3. The CDR3 protein is CASALAGEQFF. The CDR3 DNA sequence: TGTGCCAGCGCCTTGGCAGGGGAGCAGTTCTTC.

The chain employs TRBV28 and TRBJ2-7, with 10 bases lining up with TRBD2. The CDR3 runs to 13 residues. V lost 6 bases, J lost 5 bases, and 4 bases stayed unmatched. The V gene's germline CDR1 is MDHEN and CDR2 SYDVKM. The CDR3 region is CASRGLAGDEQYF. The CDR3 nucleotides are TGTGCCAGCAGGGGGCTAGCGGGAGACGAGCAGTACTTC. The full variable domain, completed using reference TRBV28 and TRBJ2-7, is DVKVTQSSRYLVKRTGEKVFLECVQDMDHENMFWYRQDPGLGLRLIYFSYDVKMKEKGDIPEGYSVSREKKERFSLILESASTNQTSMYLCASRGLAGDEQYFGPGTRLTVT.

The gene calls are TRBV7-6 and TRBJ2-3; TRBD2 aligns across 10 bases. Per the germline V gene, CDR1 is SGHVS and CDR2 is FNYEAQ. V lost 4 bases and J lost 8; bases outside the gene matches: 6. CDR3 size: 14 residues. Here the CDR3 reads CASSSSGRGGTQYF. CDR3 DNA: TGTGCCAGCAGCTCTAGCGGGAGAGGAGGTACGCAGTATTTT.

The gene calls are TRBV15 and TRBJ2-7; 14 bases align to TRBD2. V lost 0 bases and J lost 0; bases outside the gene matches: 10. Germline V gene lookup returns CDR1 LNHNV and CDR2 YYDKDF (reference sequence). The CDR3 contains 20 residues. The DNA for the CDR3 is TGTGCCACCAGCAGAGATCTCCCGGGACTAGCGGGAGTGAGCTCCTACGAGCAGTACTTC. This gives the protein CATSRDLPGLAGVSSYEQYF.

This clone has just a few counts. The CDR3 region is CASSQRPTVSSSGNPTDTQYF. As DNA, the CDR3 is TGCGCCAGCAGCCAAAGGCCGACGGTGAGCTCCAGCGGGAACCCCACAGATACGCAGTATTTT. V gene TRBV4-1 combines with J gene TRBJ2-3, with 7 positions matching TRBD2. V lost 2 bases to trimming and J lost 2 bases; unmatched junction nucleotides: 22. Germline V CDR1 and CDR2: MGHRA, YSYEKL. This CDR3 region has 21 residues.

The J gene is TRBJ2-2, the V gene TRBV4-1; 10 bases agree with TRBD2. CDR3 size: 18 residues. Trimming cost V 1 base and J 0 bases; bases outside gene matches: 5. Germline lookup yields CDR1 MGHRA and CDR2 YSYEKL. As DNA, the CDR3 is TGCGCCAGCAGCCAAGTCTTTAGCGGGAGGACGAACACCGGGGAGCTGTTTTTT. Amino acid sequence: CASSQVFSGRTNTGELFF.

This rearrangement joins TRBV28 to TRBJ2-2; D is ambiguous. The V end was cut by 7 bases, the J end by 6 bases, with 9 bases between. There are 12 residues in the CDR3. Germline values: CDR1 MDHEN, CDR2 SYDVKM. CDR3 protein: CASIRQAGELFF. CDR3 DNA sequence: TGTGCCAGCATCCGGCAGGCCGGGGAGCTGTTTTTT.

This rearrangement joins TRBV11-2 to TRBJ2-4, with 9 nucleotides matching TRBD1. Germline loops: CDR1 SGHAT, CDR2 FQNNGV. This CDR3 spans 14 amino acids. The junction had 5 bases not matched to a gene; V was cut back by 4 bases and J by 7 bases. CDR3 bases: TGTGCCAGCAGCTCGGGACAGGGTTGGAACATTCAGTACTTC. Protein: CASSSGQGWNIQYF.

This chain connects TRBV11-2 to TRBJ2-1; 8 positions agree with TRBD2. This CDR3 is built from 16 residues. The germline V gene has CDR1 SGHAT and CDR2 FQNNGV. V was clipped by 3 bases and J by 7 bases; unmatched bases: 11. Here the CDR3 DNA reads TGTGCCAGCAGCTTGAGCGGGACTAGAGTCTCGAATGAGCAGTTCTTC. It specifies CASSLSGTRVSNEQFF.

The V and J genes are TRBV9 and TRBJ2-3; no definite D call. Trimming removed 3 bases from V and 3 bases from J, with 14 bases in between. In germline, CDR1 is SGDLS, CDR2 YYNGEE. This CDR3 is built from 15 residues. The CDR3 DNA sequence: TGTGCCAGCAGCGCGACTCCCTATTGGACAGATACGCAGTATTTT. This codes for CASSATPYWTDTQYF.

This chain connects TRBV7-6 to TRBJ1-1; tentatively, D is TRBD1 (5 bases). CDR3 size: 12 residues. V lost 6 bases to trimming and J lost 11 bases, with 16 bases between them. CDR1 and CDR2 (germline): SGHVS, FNYEAQ. The CDR3 loop reads CASSQGKGRAFF. In DNA, the CDR3 is TGTGCCAGCAGTCAGGGCAAGGGGAGGGCTTTCTTT.

V is TRBV7-9 and J is TRBJ1-1; D is perhaps TRBD1 (5 bases). The germline CDR1 and CDR2 sequences are SEHNR and FQNEAQ (reference sequence). CDR3 length: 15 residues. V was shortened by 1 base and J by 1 base, with 10 bases between the two germline ends. DNA for the CDR3: TGTGCCAGCAGCTTAGTTCCAGGGCGGAACACTGAAGCTTTCTTT. Residues: CASSLVPGRNTEAFF.

This clone was detected a few times. The gene calls are TRBV2 and TRBJ1-1; D might be TRBD1 (6 bases). V shed 7 bases and J shed 8 bases, with 14 bases lying between them. This CDR3 comprises 12 residues. Looked up from germline, CDR1 is SNHLY and CDR2 is FYNNEI. The CDR3 nucleotides are TGTGCCAGCACCCTAGGGCAGGGGGAAGCTTTCTTT. Its protein is CASTLGQGEAFF.

The V call is TRBV7-2, the J call TRBJ1-5, with TRBD1 identical over 7 bases. The V gene's germline CDR1 is SGHTA and CDR2 FQGNSA. Germline trimming cut 5 bases from V and 0 bases from J; bases unmatched to any gene: 4. This CDR3 comprises 15 residues. CDR3 region: CASSTGTDSNQPQHF. The CDR3 DNA sequence: TGTGCCAGCAGCACGGGGACAGATAGCAATCAGCCCCAGCATTTT.

CDR3 coding DNA: TGTGCCAGCAGCCGAGGACAGGGCAGCTACGAGCAGTACTTC. Translating it yields CASSRGQGSYEQYF. The rearrangement uses TRBV16 and TRBJ2-7, with 8 bases lining up with TRBD1. This CDR3 is built from 14 residues. CDR1 and CDR2 (germline): KGHSY, FQNENV. Germline trimming cut 4 bases from V and 3 bases from J; bases unmatched to any gene: 5.

The rearrangement joins TRBV29-1 to TRBJ1-1; D not resolved. The V end lost 6 bases, the J end lost 2 bases, and 10 bases lay between the germline ends. This CDR3 is 12 amino acids long. Germline V gene data show CDR1 as SQVTM and CDR2 as ANQGSEA. Here the CDR3 reads CSVVQRNTEAFF. CDR3 DNA: TGCAGCGTGGTACAAAGAAACACTGAAGCTTTCTTT.

This chain links TRBV2 with TRBJ1-1, with 7 bases lining up with TRBD1. J lost 7 bases, V lost 4 bases, and 12 bases had no gene match. The germline gives CDR1 SNHLY, CDR2 FYNNEI. The CDR3 has 15 residues. CDR3 residues: CASSASTGEAIEAFF. CDR3 DNA: TGTGCCAGCAGTGCCTCTACAGGGGAGGCTATTGAAGCTTTCTTT.

This chain links TRBV5-1 with TRBJ2-1; TRBD2 matches at 11 bases. From germline, CDR1 is SGHRS and CDR2 YFSETQ. This CDR3 is built from 15 residues. J was trimmed by 3 bases and V by 1 base; bases with no gene match: 0. CDR3 in DNA: TGCGCCAGCAGCTTGACTAGCGGGGGCTACAATGAGCAGTTCTTC. It specifies CASSLTSGGYNEQFF.

The chain combines TRBV6-5 with TRBJ2-5, with 8 bases aligning to TRBD1. The V and J ends lost 8 bases and 1 base, in that order; junction bases with no gene match: 3. The germline gives CDR1 MNHEY, CDR2 SVGAGI. This CDR3 comprises 13 residues. As DNA, the CDR3 is TGTGCCAGCGGGGGGACAGGCCAAGAGACCCAGTACTTC. It translates to CASGGTGQETQYF.